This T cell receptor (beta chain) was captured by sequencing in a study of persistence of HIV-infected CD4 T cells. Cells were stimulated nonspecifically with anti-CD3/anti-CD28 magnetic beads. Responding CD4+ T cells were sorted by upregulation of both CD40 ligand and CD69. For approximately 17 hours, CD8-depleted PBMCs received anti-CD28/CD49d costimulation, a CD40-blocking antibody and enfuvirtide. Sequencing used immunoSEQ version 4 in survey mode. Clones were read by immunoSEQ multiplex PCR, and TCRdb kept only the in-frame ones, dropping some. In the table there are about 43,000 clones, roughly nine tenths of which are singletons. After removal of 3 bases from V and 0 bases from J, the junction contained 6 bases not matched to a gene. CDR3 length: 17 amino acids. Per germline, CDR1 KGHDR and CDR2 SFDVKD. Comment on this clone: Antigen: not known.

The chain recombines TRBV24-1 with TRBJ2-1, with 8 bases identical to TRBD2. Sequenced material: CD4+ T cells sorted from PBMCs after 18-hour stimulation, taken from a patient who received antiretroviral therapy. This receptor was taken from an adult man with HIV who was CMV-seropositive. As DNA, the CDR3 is TGTGCCACCAGTGATCCCGGACTAGCCCTCTCCTACAATGAGCAGTTCTTC. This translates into CATSDPGLALSYNEQFF.